Shown below are 2 T cell receptor beta chains from a single sample sequenced in a study of blood T cell repertoires in COVID-19. Here immunoSEQ multiplex PCR was the method, and the copy in TCRdb shows in-frame clones only, minus some. This table holds about 130,000 clones, 70% to 90% found once. Sequenced sample: peripheral blood. The source is a woman aged 55 to 70 with acute or convalescent COVID-19.

A few counts support this clone. The chain is built from TRBV7-3 and TRBJ2-1; 10 bases fit TRBD1. Losses at the gene ends were 4 bases for V and 5 bases for J; bases not matched to a gene: 11. The germline gives CDR1 SGHTA, CDR2 FQGTGA. This CDR3 comprises 17 residues. The CDR3 sequence: CASSSAILGTGDNEQFF. DNA for the CDR3: TGTGCCAGCAGCTCCGCCATACTCGGGACAGGGGACAATGAGCAGTTCTTC.

The rearrangement joins TRBV19 to TRBJ1-6, with D possibly matching TRBD1 (6 bases). This CDR3 is built from 14 residues. Germline CDR1 is LNHDA and CDR2 is SQIVND (reference sequence). Trimming took 6 bases from V and 6 from J, leaving 12 bases between them. CDR3 in DNA: TGTGCCAGTAGCGCGACAGGTGGTAATTCACCCCTCCACTTT. As protein: CASSATGGNSPLHF.